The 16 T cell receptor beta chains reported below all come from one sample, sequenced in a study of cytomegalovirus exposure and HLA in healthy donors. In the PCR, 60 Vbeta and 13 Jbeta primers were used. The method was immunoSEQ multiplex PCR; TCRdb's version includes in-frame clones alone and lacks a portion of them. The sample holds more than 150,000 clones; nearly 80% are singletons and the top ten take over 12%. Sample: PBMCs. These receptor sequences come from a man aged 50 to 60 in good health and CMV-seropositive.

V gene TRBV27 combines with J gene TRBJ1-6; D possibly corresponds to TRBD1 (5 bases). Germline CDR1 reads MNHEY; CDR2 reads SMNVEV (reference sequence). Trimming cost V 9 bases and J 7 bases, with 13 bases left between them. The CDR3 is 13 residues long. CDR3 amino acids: CASQRDSNSPLHF. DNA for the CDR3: TGTGCCAGTCAGCGGGACTCGAATTCACCCCTCCACTTT.

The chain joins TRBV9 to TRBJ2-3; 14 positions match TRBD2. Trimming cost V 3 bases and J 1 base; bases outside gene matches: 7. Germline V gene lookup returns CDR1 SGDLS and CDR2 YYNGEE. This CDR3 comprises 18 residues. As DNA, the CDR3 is TGTGCCAGCAGCGAGACTAGCGGGGGGGCTCGTGGCACAGATACGCAGTATTTT. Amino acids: CASSETSGGARGTDTQYF. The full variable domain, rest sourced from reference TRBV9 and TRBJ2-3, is DSGVTQTPKHLITATGQRVTLRCSPRSGDLSVYWYQQSLDQGLQFLIQYYNGEERAKGNILERFSAQQFPDLHSELNLSSLELGDSALYFCASSETSGGARGTDTQYFGPGTRLTVL.

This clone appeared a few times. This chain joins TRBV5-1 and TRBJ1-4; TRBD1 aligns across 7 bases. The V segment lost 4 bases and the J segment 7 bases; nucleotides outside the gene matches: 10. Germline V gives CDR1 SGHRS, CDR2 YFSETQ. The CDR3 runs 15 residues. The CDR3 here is CASSKRTGSGEKLFF. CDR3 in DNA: TGCGCCAGCAGCAAGCGGACAGGTAGTGGTGAAAAACTGTTTTTT.

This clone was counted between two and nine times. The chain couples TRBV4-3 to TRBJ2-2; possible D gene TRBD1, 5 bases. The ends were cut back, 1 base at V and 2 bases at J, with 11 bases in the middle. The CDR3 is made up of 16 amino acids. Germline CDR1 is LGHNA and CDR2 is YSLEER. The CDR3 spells CASSQGGRANTGELFF. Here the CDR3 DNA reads TGCGCCAGCAGCCAAGGCGGCAGGGCTAACACCGGGGAGCTGTTTTTT.

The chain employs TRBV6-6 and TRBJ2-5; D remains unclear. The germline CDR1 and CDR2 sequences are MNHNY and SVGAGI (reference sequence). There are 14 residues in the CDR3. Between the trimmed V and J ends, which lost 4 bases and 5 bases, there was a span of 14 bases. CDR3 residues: CASSFLTRRETQYF. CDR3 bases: TGTGCCAGCAGTTTCCTGACACGTCGGGAGACCCAGTACTTC.

As DNA, the CDR3 is TGTGCCAGCAGCTTAGCGTCGGGGACACCCTCCTACGAGCAGTACTTC. It codes for CASSLASGTPSYEQYF. The chain is built from TRBV7-6 and TRBJ2-7; D perhaps matches TRBD1 (6 bases). This CDR3 has 16 amino acids. Germline V gives CDR1 SGHVS, CDR2 FNYEAQ. The V end lost 0 bases, the J end lost 0 bases, and 12 bases lay between the germline ends.

CDR3: CASSSWGTGMDEQYV. The CDR3 DNA is TGTGCCAGCAGCTCTTGGGGGACAGGGATGGACGAGCAGTACGTC. The rearrangement joins TRBV28 to TRBJ2-7; 9 positions agree with TRBD1. J lost 5 bases, V lost 6 bases, and 11 bases had no gene match. There are 15 residues in the CDR3. Germline CDR1 reads MDHEN; CDR2 reads SYDVKM.

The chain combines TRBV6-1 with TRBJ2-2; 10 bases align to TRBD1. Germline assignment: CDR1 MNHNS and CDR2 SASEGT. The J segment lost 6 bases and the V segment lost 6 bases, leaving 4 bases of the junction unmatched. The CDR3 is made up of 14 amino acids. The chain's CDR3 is CASRTGGGSGELFF. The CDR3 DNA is TGTGCCAGCAGGACAGGGGGCGGGTCCGGGGAGCTGTTTTTT.

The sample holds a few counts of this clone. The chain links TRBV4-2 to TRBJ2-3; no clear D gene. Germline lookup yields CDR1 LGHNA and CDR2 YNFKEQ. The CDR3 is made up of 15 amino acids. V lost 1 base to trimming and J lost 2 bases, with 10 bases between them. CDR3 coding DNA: TGTGCCAGCAGCCAAGTAACCCGACACACAGATACGCAGTATTTT. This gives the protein CASSQVTRHTDTQYF.

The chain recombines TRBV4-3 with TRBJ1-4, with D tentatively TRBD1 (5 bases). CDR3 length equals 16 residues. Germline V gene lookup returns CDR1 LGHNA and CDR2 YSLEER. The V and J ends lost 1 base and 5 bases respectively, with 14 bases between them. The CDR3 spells CASSQGGGWGNEKLFF. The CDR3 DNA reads TGCGCCAGCAGCCAAGGGGGGGGGTGGGGGAATGAAAAACTGTTTTTT.

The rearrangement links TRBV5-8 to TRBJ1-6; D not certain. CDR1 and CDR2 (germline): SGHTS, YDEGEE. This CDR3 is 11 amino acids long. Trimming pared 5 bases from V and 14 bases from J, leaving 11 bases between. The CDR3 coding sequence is TGTGCCAGCAGTCTGGAGGTGACCCTCCACTTT. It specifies CASSLEVTLHF.

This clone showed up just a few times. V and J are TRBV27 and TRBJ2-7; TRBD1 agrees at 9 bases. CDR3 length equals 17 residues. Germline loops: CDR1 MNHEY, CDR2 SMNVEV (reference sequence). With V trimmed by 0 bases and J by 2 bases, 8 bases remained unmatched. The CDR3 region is CASSLSGLDRGTYEQYF. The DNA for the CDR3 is TGTGCCAGCAGTTTATCGGGGCTGGACAGGGGCACCTACGAGCAGTACTTC.

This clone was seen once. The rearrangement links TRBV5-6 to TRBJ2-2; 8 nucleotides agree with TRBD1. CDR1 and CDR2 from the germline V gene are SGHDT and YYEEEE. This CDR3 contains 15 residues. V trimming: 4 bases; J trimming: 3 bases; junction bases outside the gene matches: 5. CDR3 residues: CASSELTGDTGELFF. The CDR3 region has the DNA TGTGCCAGCAGCGAACTGACAGGGGACACCGGGGAGCTGTTTTTT.

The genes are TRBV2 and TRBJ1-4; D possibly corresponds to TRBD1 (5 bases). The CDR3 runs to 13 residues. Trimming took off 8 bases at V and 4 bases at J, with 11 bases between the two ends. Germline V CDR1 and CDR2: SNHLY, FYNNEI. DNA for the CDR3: TGTGCCAGCCACGGGACTCTTAATGAAAAACTGTTTTTT. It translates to CASHGTLNEKLFF.

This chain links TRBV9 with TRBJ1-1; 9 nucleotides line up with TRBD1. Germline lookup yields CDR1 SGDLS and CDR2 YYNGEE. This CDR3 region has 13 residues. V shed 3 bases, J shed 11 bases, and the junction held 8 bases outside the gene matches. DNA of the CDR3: TGTGCCAGCAGCGCGCGACAGGGGGGATTGGCTTTCTTT. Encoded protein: CASSARQGGLAFF.

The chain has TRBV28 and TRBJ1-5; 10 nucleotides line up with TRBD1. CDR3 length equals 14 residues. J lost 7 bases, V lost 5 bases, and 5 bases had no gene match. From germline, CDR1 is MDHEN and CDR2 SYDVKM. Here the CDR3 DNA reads TGTGCCAGCAGTGACAGGGGGCAAGACCAGCCCCAGCATTTT. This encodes CASSDRGQDQPQHF.